The present T cell receptor (beta chain) was sequenced within a study of beta chain features in type 1 diabetes. Points from the study as a whole: A moderate, significant TCRB CDR3 shortening appeared in type 1 diabetes across four CD4+ subsets.

The entirety of the isolated RNA underwent reverse transcription, so expressed TCRB transcripts were sequenced. Clones were read by immunoSEQ multiplex PCR, and TCRdb kept only the in-frame ones, dropping some. The sample records roughly 260,000 clones, approximately 10% being singletons. Of note for this clone: The antigen remains undetermined.

One heparinised draw, averaging around 120 mL, was taken per donor. Germline loops: CDR1 MNHEY, CDR2 SVGAGI. V lost 6 bases, J lost 1 base, and 16 bases lay in between. The CDR3 has 15 residues. The sequence was obtained from a man aged 25-45 years with type 1 diabetes. The chain has TRBV6-5 and TRBJ2-7; tentative D call: TRBD1 (6 bases). The sample was naive CD4+ T cells from blood. The CDR3 DNA sequence: TGTGCCAGCAGACTGGACAGTTGGGCGTCCTACGAGCAGTACTTC. Translation gives CASRLDSWASYEQYF.